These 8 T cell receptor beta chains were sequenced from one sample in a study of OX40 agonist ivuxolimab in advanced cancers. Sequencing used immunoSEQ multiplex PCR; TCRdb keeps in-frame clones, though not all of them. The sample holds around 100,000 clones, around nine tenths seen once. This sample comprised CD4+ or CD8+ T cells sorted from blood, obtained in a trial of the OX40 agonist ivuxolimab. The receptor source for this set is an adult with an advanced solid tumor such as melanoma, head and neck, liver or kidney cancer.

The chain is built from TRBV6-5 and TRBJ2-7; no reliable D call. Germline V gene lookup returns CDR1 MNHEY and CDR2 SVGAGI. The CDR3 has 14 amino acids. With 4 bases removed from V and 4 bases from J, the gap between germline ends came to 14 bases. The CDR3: CASSLGTAGYEQYF. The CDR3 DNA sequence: TGTGCCAGCAGTTTAGGAACGGCCGGATACGAGCAGTACTTC.

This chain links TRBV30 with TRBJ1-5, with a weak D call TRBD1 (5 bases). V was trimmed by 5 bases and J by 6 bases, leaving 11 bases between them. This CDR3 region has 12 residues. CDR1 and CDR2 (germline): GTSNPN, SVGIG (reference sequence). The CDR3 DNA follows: TGTGCCTGGGGCACAGGAGGTCAGCCCCAGCATTTT. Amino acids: CAWGTGGQPQHF.

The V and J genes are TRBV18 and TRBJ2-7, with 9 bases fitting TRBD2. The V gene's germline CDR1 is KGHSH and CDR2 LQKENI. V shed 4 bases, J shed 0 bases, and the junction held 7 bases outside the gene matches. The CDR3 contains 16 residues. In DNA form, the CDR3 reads TGTGCCAGCTCACAACCTAGCGGGGTCCTCTCCTACGAGCAGTACTTC. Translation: CASSQPSGVLSYEQYF.

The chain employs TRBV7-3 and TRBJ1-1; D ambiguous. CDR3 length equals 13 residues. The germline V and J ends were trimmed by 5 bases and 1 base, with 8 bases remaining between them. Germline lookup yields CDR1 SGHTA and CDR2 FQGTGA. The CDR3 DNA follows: TGTGCCAGCAGCCCTCATTGGAACACTGAAGCTTTCTTT. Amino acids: CASSPHWNTEAFF.

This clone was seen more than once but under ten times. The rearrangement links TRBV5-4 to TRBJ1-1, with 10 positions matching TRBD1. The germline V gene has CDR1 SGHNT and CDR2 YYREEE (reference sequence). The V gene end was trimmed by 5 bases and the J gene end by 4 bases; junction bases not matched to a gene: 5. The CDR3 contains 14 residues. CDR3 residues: CASRQDRGRTEAFF. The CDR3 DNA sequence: TGTGCCAGCAGACAAGACAGGGGGCGCACTGAAGCTTTCTTT.

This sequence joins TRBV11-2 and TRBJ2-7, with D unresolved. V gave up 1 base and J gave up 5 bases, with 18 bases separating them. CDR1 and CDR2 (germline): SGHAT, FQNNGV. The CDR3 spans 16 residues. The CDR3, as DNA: TGTGCCAGCAGCTTAGCGGCCGGCTTCTCATTTGACGAGCAGTACTTC. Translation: CASSLAAGFSFDEQYF.

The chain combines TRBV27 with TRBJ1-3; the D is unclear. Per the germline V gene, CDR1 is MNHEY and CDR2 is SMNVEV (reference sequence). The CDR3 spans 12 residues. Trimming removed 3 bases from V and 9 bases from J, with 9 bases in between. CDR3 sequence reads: CASSFPGGTIYF. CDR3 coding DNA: TGTGCCAGCAGTTTTCCCGGAGGCACCATATATTTT.

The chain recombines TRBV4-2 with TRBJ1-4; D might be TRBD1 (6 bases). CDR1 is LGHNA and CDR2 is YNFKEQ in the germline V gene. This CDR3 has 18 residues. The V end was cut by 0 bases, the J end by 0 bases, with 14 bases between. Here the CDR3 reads CASSQDPGGATTNEKLFF. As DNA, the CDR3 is TGTGCCAGCAGCCAAGACCCGGGGGGGGCAACAACTAATGAAAAACTGTTTTTT.